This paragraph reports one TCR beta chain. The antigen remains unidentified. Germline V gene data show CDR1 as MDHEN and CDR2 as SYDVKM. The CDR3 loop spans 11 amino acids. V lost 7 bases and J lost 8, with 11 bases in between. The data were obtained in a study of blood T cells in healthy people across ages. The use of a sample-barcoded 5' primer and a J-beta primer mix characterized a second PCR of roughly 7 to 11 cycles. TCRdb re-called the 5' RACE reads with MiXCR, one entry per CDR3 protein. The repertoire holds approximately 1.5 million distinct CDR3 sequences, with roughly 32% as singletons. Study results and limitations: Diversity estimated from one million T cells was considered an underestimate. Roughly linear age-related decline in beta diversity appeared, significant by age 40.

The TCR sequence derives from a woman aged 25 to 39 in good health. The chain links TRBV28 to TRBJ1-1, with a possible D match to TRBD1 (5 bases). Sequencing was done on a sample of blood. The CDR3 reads CASTLGAEAFF. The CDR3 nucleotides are TGTGCCAGCACTCTAGGGGCAGAAGCTTTCTTT.